These 3 T cell receptor beta chains originate from one sample sequenced in a study of T cells after yellow fever vaccination. TCRdb itself ran the 5' RACE reads through MiXCR, one entry per CDR3 protein. The sample contains 450,000 to 600,000 distinct CDR3 sequences, around 16% of which appear only once. Specimen: PBMCs, collected less than 6 days after the first yellow fever vaccination. These receptor sequences come from a man between 18 and 35 years old who received the YFV17D yellow fever vaccine.

This clonotype turned up a few times. The DNA for the CDR3 is TGTGCCAGTACTCCCGGTACGTGGGGGATTGGAGAGACCCAGTACTTC. Translated: CASTPGTWGIGETQYF. This chain uses TRBV19 with TRBJ2-5, with D possibly being TRBD1 or TRBD2 (5 bases each). Trimming removed 7 bases at V and 4 bases at J, with 22 bases between. The CDR3 consists of 16 residues. The germline V gene encodes CDR1 LNHDA and CDR2 SQIVND (reference sequence).

This clonotype was detected only a few times. The chain has TRBV5-1 and TRBJ2-3, with D possibly matching TRBD2 (6 bases). Trimming left V 2 bases short and J 2 bases short, with 12 bases between. The CDR3 extends over 15 amino acids. CDR1 and CDR2 (germline): SGHRS, YFSETQ. The CDR3 region has the DNA TGCGCCAGCAGCTTCAGGACTATCCTCACAGATACGCAGTATTTT. It encodes CASSFRTILTDTQYF.

This clonotype was counted a few times. The V and J genes are TRBV29-1 and TRBJ2-1, with 8 positions matching TRBD1. V shed 3 bases and J 4 bases; nucleotides not matched to a gene: 2. Germline V gene lookup returns CDR1 SQVTM and CDR2 ANQGSEA. This CDR3 comprises 13 residues. Written as DNA, the CDR3 is TGCAGCGTTGAGGACAGGGCTTACAATGAGCAGTTCTTC. It translates to CSVEDRAYNEQFF.